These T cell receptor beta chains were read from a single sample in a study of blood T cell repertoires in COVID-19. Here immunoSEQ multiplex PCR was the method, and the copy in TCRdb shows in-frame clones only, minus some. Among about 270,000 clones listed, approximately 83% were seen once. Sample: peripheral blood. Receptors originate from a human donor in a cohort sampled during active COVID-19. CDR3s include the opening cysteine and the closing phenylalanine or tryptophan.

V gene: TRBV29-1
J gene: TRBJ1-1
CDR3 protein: CSVHQGNTEAFF

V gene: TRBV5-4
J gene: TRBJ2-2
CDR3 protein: CASSGGLAGGISGELFF

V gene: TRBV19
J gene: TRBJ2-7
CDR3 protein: CASSGAGYEQYF

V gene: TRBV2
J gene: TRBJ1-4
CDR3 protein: CATSQGINEKLFF

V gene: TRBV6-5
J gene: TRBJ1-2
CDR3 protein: CASSYSGQGHGYTF

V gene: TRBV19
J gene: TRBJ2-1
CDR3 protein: CGAGQLNEQFF

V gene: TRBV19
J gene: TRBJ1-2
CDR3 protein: CASSIDPNRRSGYTF

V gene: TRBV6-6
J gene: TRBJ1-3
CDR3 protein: CASRHDDRSSGNTIYF

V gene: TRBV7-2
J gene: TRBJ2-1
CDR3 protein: CASSPRRALGNEQFF

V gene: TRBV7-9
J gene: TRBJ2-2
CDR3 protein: CASKNSNTGELFF